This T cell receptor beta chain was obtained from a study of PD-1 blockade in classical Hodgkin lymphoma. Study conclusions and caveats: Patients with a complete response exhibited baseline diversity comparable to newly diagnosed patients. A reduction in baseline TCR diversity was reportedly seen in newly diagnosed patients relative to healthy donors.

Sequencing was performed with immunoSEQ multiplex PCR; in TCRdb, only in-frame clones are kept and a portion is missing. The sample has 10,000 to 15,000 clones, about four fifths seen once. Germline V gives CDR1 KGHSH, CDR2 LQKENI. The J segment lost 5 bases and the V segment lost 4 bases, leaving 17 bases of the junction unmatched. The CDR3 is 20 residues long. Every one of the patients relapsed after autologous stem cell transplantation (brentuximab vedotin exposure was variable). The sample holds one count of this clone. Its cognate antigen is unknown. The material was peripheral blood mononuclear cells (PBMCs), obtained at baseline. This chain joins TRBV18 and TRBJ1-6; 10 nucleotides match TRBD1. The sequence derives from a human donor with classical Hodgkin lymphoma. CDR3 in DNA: TGTGCCAGCTCACACACACCGGGACAGGGGAATATAGTAAATAATTCACCCCTCCACTTT. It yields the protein CASSHTPGQGNIVNNSPLHF.